These T cell receptor beta chains were read from a single sample in a study of cytomegalovirus exposure and HLA in healthy donors. Data came from immunoSEQ multiplex PCR; TCRdb stores just in-frame clones and leaves some out. The profile shows about 160,000 clones, just under 90% of them singletons. The specimen sequenced was PBMCs. These receptor sequences come from a man between 18 and 35 years old in good health and CMV-seropositive. The CDR3 runs from the conserved cysteine through the conserved F or W. D genes are given only for firm matches. Clone size is not always given. Where it is, it says once, few, many or a class for expanded clones.

cdr3_nt: TGTGCCAGCAGCTCCTACGTCCTGAGCGAGCAGTACTTC
cdr3_aa: CASSSYVLSEQYF
v_call: TRBV27
d_call: NA
j_call: TRBJ2-7
clone_size: NA

cdr3_nt: TGTGCCAGCAGTTACTCGAGTAGGGGCCACGAGCAGTACTTC
cdr3_aa: CASSYSSRGHEQYF
v_call: TRBV6-5
d_call: NA
j_call: TRBJ2-7
clone_size: NA

cdr3_nt: TGTGCCAGCAGCCAGATGACTAGCGGGAGTATCTATGAGCAGTTCTTC
cdr3_aa: CASSQMTSGSIYEQFF
v_call: TRBV7-9
d_call: TRBD2
j_call: TRBJ2-1
clone_size: NA

cdr3_nt: TGTGCCAGCAGCACTAGGGACAGGCGTTACGAGCAGTACTTC
cdr3_aa: CASSTRDRRYEQYF
v_call: TRBV27
d_call: TRBD1
j_call: TRBJ2-7
clone_size: NA

cdr3_nt: TGTGCCAGTTCCCTAGGGAGGCTGAACACTGAAGCTTTCTTT
cdr3_aa: CASSLGRLNTEAFF
v_call: TRBV2
d_call: NA
j_call: TRBJ1-1
clone_size: NA

cdr3_nt: TGTGCCAGCAGCCCCAGGGATGTAGCAGATACGCAGTATTTT
cdr3_aa: CASSPRDVADTQYF
v_call: TRBV7-9
d_call: NA
j_call: TRBJ2-3
clone_size: NA

cdr3_nt: TGCAGTGCTTCAGGGGTTGGCGAGCAGTACTTC
cdr3_aa: CSASGVGEQYF
v_call: TRBV20-1
d_call: NA
j_call: TRBJ2-7
clone_size: once

cdr3_nt: TGTGCCAGCAGCTTAGATGGGGAGGGTGAGCAGTACTTC
cdr3_aa: CASSLDGEGEQYF
v_call: TRBV7-6
d_call: TRBD2
j_call: TRBJ2-7
clone_size: NA

cdr3_nt: TGTGCCAGCAGCCAAGATTCGGTGGTTTACTATGGCTACACCTTC
cdr3_aa: CASSQDSVVYYGYTF
v_call: TRBV4-2
d_call: NA
j_call: TRBJ1-2
clone_size: NA

cdr3_nt: TGTGCCAGCAGTCCGACAGGGGATCGGCAGCCCCAGCATTTT
cdr3_aa: CASSPTGDRQPQHF
v_call: TRBV25-1
d_call: TRBD1
j_call: TRBJ1-5
clone_size: once

cdr3_nt: TGTGCCAGCACCACCTCAGTAGCTACCATCTACAATGAGCAGTTCTTC
cdr3_aa: CASTTSVATIYNEQFF
v_call: TRBV27
d_call: NA
j_call: TRBJ2-1
clone_size: few

cdr3_nt: TGTGCCAGCAGTGGGAGGGCCTCCCCCGGGGAGCTGTTTTTT
cdr3_aa: CASSGRASPGELFF
v_call: TRBV2
d_call: NA
j_call: TRBJ2-2
clone_size: NA

cdr3_nt: TGTGCCAGCAAGATTGGAGCGGGAGGCAACAATGAGCAGTTCTTC
cdr3_aa: CASKIGAGGNNEQFF
v_call: TRBV2
d_call: TRBD2
j_call: TRBJ2-1
clone_size: NA

cdr3_nt: TGCAGCGTTGGACACTCGAACACTGAAGCTTTCTTT
cdr3_aa: CSVGHSNTEAFF
v_call: TRBV29-1
d_call: NA
j_call: TRBJ1-1
clone_size: NA

cdr3_nt: TGTGCCAGCGGAAAAGCGGGAGGGCTCAACAATGAGCAGTTCTTC
cdr3_aa: CASGKAGGLNNEQFF
v_call: TRBV7-3
d_call: TRBD2
j_call: TRBJ2-1
clone_size: NA

cdr3_nt: TGTGCCAGCAGCCTCCACTCCGGGACTATCCCTGGCTACACCTTC
cdr3_aa: CASSLHSGTIPGYTF
v_call: TRBV7-2
d_call: NA
j_call: TRBJ1-2
clone_size: NA

cdr3_nt: TGTGCCAGCAGTGACTTCTTTGAGCATTTT
cdr3_aa: CASSDFFEHF
v_call: TRBV6-4
d_call: NA
j_call: TRBJ1-5
clone_size: few

cdr3_nt: TGTGCCAGCAGTGATCTAGTCTCAATGAGCAATCAGCCCCAGCATTTT
cdr3_aa: CASSDLVSMSNQPQHF
v_call: TRBV6-1
d_call: NA
j_call: TRBJ1-5
clone_size: few

cdr3_nt: TGTGCCAGCCAAGACAGGGGGCCCTCGGAGCAGTTCTTC
cdr3_aa: CASQDRGPSEQFF
v_call: TRBV2
d_call: TRBD1
j_call: TRBJ2-1
clone_size: NA

cdr3_nt: TGTGCCAGCAGCTTAATGGGGAGCCGGACCTACGAGCAGTACTTC
cdr3_aa: CASSLMGSRTYEQYF
v_call: TRBV7-8
d_call: NA
j_call: TRBJ2-7
clone_size: NA

cdr3_nt: TGTGCCAGCAGCGCGCAGGGCGGCGGCTACAATGAGCAGTTCTTC
cdr3_aa: CASSAQGGGYNEQFF
v_call: TRBV9
d_call: NA
j_call: TRBJ2-1
clone_size: NA

cdr3_nt: TGTGCCAGCAGCCCTCTCGGCGGCCGGACAGGGAGTAATGAGCAGTTCTTC
cdr3_aa: CASSPLGGRTGSNEQFF
v_call: TRBV7-8
d_call: TRBD1
j_call: TRBJ2-1
clone_size: NA

cdr3_nt: TGCGCCAGCAGCTTGGGCCCCGGGAGAGGTTCAGATACGCAGTATTTT
cdr3_aa: CASSLGPGRGSDTQYF
v_call: TRBV5-1
d_call: NA
j_call: TRBJ2-3
clone_size: NA

cdr3_nt: TGTGCCAGCAGCTTAGCCCTCGGACAGATTAGCAATCAGCCCCAGCATTTT
cdr3_aa: CASSLALGQISNQPQHF
v_call: TRBV7-8
d_call: NA
j_call: TRBJ1-5
clone_size: NA

cdr3_nt: TGTGCCATCGATTCTCAGGGAGGCGGCTACACCTTC
cdr3_aa: CAIDSQGGGYTF
v_call: TRBV25-1
d_call: NA
j_call: TRBJ1-2
clone_size: few

cdr3_nt: TGTGCCAGTAGTTCCCGGGACAGGGTCCATGGCTACACCTTC
cdr3_aa: CASSSRDRVHGYTF
v_call: TRBV19
d_call: TRBD1
j_call: TRBJ1-2
clone_size: NA

cdr3_nt: TGTGCCAGCAGCTTGGGGGGACTTAATACGCAGTATTTT
cdr3_aa: CASSLGGLNTQYF
v_call: TRBV5-6
d_call: NA
j_call: TRBJ2-3
clone_size: NA

cdr3_nt: TGTGCTAGTGGTTTGGTACAGGCGGATACGCAGTATTTT
cdr3_aa: CASGLVQADTQYF
v_call: TRBV12-5
d_call: NA
j_call: TRBJ2-3
clone_size: NA

cdr3_nt: TGTGCCAGCAGCTTAGGCAGGGTCACTGAAGCTTTCTTT
cdr3_aa: CASSLGRVTEAFF
v_call: TRBV13
d_call: NA
j_call: TRBJ1-1
clone_size: once

cdr3_nt: TGTGCCAGCAGCCCCAGACAGGTAGCTAATGAAAAACTGTTTTTT
cdr3_aa: CASSPRQVANEKLFF
v_call: TRBV7-9
d_call: NA
j_call: TRBJ1-4
clone_size: NA

cdr3_nt: TGCGCCAGCAGTGCAGGGGCAGGGGAAAATCAGCCCCAGCATTTT
cdr3_aa: CASSAGAGENQPQHF
v_call: TRBV5-1
d_call: NA
j_call: TRBJ1-5
clone_size: once